Sequencing of this T cell receptor (beta chain) was carried out in a study of graft-versus-host responses after intestinal transplantation. This clone was observed a single time. The antigen is undetermined. In germline, CDR1 is SGHAT, CDR2 FQNNGV. The CDR3 runs to 18 residues. Trimming removed 1 base from V and 4 bases from J; junction bases left unmatched: 12. Study-wide findings and caveats: Detected in recipient marrow were GvH clones, some of which were first observed in ileum or blood.

The data were produced by immunoSEQ multiplex PCR, yet TCRdb's version contains in-frame clones alone and is incomplete. The repertoire holds some 77,000 clones, with 92% as singletons. V gene TRBV11-2 combines with J gene TRBJ2-1; 8 positions match TRBD2. The TCR originated in a human patient who received an intestinal transplant, so some T cells may come from the graft donor. The sample consisted of PBMCs, taken 98 days after intestinal transplantation. CDR3 sequence reads: CASSLVSLASGLYNEQFF. CDR3 DNA sequence: TGTGCCAGCAGCTTAGTAAGTTTGGCTAGCGGGTTGTACAATGAGCAGTTCTTC.